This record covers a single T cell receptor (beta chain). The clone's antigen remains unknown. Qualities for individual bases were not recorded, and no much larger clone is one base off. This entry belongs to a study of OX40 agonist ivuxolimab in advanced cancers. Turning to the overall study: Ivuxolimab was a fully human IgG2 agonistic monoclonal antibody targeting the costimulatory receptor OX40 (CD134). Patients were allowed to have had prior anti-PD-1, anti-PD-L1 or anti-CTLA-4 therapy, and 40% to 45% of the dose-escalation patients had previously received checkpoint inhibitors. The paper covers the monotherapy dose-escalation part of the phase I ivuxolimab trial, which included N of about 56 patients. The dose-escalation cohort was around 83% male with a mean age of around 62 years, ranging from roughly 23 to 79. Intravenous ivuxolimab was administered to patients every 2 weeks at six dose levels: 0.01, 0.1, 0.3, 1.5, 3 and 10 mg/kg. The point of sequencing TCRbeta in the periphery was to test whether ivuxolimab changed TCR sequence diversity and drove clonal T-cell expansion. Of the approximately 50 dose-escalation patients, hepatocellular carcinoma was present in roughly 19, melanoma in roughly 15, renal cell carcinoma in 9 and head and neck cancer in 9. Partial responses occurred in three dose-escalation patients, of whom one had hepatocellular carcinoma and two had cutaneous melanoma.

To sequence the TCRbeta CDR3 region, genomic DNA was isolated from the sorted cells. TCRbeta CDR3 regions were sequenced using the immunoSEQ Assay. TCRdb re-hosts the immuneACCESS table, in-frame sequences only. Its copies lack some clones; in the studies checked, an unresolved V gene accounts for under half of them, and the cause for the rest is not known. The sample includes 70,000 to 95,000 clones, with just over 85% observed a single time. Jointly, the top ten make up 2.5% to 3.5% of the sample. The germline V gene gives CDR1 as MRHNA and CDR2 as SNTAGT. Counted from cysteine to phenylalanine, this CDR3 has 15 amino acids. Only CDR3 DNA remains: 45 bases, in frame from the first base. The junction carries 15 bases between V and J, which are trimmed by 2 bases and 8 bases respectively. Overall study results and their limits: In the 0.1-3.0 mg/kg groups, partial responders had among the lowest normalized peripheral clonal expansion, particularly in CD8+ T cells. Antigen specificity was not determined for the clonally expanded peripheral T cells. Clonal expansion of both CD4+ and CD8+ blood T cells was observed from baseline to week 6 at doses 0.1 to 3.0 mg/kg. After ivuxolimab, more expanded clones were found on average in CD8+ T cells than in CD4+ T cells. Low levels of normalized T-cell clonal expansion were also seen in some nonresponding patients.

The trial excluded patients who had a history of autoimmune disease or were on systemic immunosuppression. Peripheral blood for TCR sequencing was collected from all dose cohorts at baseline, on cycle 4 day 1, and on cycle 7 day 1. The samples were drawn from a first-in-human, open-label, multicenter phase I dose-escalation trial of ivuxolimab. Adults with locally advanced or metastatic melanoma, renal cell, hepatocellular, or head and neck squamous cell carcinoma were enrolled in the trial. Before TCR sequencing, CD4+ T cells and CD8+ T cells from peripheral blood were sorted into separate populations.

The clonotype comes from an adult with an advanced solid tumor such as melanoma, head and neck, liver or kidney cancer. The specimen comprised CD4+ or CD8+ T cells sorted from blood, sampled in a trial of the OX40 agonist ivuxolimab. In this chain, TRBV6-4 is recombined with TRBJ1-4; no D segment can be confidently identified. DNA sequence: TGTGCCAGCAGTGACCCCGGGAGGGTGGGGGAAAAACTGTTTTTT. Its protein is CASSDPGRVGEKLFF.